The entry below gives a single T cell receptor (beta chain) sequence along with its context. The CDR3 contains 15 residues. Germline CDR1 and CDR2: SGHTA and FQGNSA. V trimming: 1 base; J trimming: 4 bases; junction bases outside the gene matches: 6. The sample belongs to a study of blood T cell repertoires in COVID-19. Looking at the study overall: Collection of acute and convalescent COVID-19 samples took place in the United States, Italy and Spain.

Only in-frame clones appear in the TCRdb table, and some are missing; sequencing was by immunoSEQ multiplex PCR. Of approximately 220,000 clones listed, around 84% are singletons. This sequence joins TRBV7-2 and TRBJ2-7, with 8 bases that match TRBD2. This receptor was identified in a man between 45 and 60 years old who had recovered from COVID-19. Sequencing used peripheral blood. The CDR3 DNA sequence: TGTGCCAGCAGCTTAGGTCCGGGAGGGGGATACGAGCAGTACTTC. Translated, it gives CASSLGPGGGYEQYF.